The source of this T cell receptor (beta chain) is a study of shared clonotypes between healthy human individuals. Study conclusions and caveats: Across a handful of donors, naive CD4 shared 5% to 6.5%, naive CD8 more than 3%, memory CD4 more than 2%, memory CD8 0.35% to 0.5%. Rarefaction showed that sequencing of sorted subsets was incomplete (despite large depth).

On this clone itself: The target antigen is unknown.

About 30,000 T cell genomes, or 200 ng DNA, went into the sorted-subset replicate PCRs. Methods used by the authors: With immunoSEQ giving junction-only sequences and no quality scores, filtering differed. TCRdb's table, derived via immunoSEQ multiplex PCR, lists solely in-frame clones and lacks some. D and trimming were read from the DNA, whereas the V and J calls and clone size are those reported in that table. The table shows around 700,000 clones, with approximately 90% occurring only once. Naive CD8 cells lacked CD45RO, underwent positive selection for CCR7 and left out terminally differentiated effector memory CD45RA+ cells. Germline-derived CDR1 and CDR2 are SEHNR and FQNEAQ (reference sequence). With 4 bases clipped from V and 6 bases from J, the junction kept 5 bases outside the gene matches. The CDR3 contains 13 residues.

The genes are TRBV7-9 and TRBJ2-7; 8 nucleotides agree with TRBD1. This receptor was identified in a man aged 25 to 40 in good health. The material sequenced was naive CD8+ T cells sorted from blood. The CDR3 loop is CASSSTGVGEQYF. The CDR3 coding sequence is TGTGCCAGCAGCTCGACAGGGGTGGGCGAGCAGTACTTC.